The 6 T cell receptor beta chains below all came from one sample that was sequenced in a study of cytomegalovirus exposure and HLA in healthy donors. 60 Vbeta and 13 Jbeta primers were used in PCR. TCRdb's table, derived via immunoSEQ multiplex PCR, lists solely in-frame clones and lacks some. The sample shows roughly 180,000 clones, 80% to 85% of them seen only once. The sample was PBMCs. These TCRs come from a young man in good health and CMV-seronegative.

This clone was detected a few times. The chain's CDR3 is CASSLSGQGRTDTQYF. The CDR3 nucleotides are TGTGCCAGCAGCTTATCGGGACAGGGCCGCACAGATACGCAGTATTTT. The chain recombines TRBV7-9 with TRBJ2-3, with 9 bases identical to TRBD1. V dropped 2 bases and J dropped 1; count of bases not matched to a gene: 4. Germline V gene sequence: CDR1 SEHNR, CDR2 FQNEAQ (reference sequence). The CDR3 loop spans 16 amino acids.

This chain links TRBV29-1 with TRBJ2-3, with 16 bases that match TRBD2. This CDR3 region has 19 residues. Germline V CDR1 and CDR2: SQVTM, ANQGSEA. V gave up 6 bases and J gave up 0 bases; unmatched junction bases: 12. CDR3 amino acids: CSVDGTSGRALGSTDTQYF. As DNA, the CDR3 is TGCAGCGTCGACGGGACTAGCGGGAGGGCCCTGGGAAGCACAGATACGCAGTATTTT.

This clone was found a few times. The J gene is TRBJ1-2, the V gene TRBV7-8; 9 nucleotides match TRBD1. CDR3 length equals 16 residues. The germline V gene has CDR1 SGHVS and CDR2 FQNEAQ. Trimming at V came to 0 bases and at J to 7 bases, leaving 9 bases not matched to a gene. The CDR3 is CASSLAPNGQGIGYTF. The CDR3 region has the DNA TGTGCCAGCAGCTTAGCCCCGAACGGACAGGGGATTGGCTACACCTTC.

The V and J genes are TRBV6-6 and TRBJ1-6; 8 bases map to TRBD1. Germline V gene lookup returns CDR1 MNHNY and CDR2 SVGAGI (reference sequence). Trimming took 5 bases from V and 8 from J; bases not matched to a gene: 8. The CDR3 consists of 15 residues. CDR3 sequence reads: CASSLRTGWDSPLHF. The CDR3 nucleotides are TGTGCCAGCAGTCTACGGACAGGGTGGGATTCACCCCTCCACTTT.

This rearrangement joins TRBV19 to TRBJ2-1; 10 nucleotides align to TRBD1. V was clipped by 6 bases and J by 9 bases; unmatched bases: 11. Germline loops: CDR1 LNHDA, CDR2 SQIVND (reference sequence). The CDR3 has 15 residues. This CDR3 is CASSQLSGQGTEQFF. In DNA, the CDR3 is TGTGCCAGTAGCCAACTTTCGGGACAGGGGACTGAGCAGTTCTTC. Variable domain in full (rest from reference TRBV19 and TRBJ2-1): DGGITQSPKYLFRKEGQNVTLSCEQNLNHDAMYWYRQDPGQGLRLIYYSQIVNDFQKGDIAEGYSVSREKKESFPLTVTSAQKNPTAFYLCASSQLSGQGTEQFFGPGTRLTVL.

The chain employs TRBV6-5 and TRBJ2-2; 9 bases are a match to TRBD1. The V gene end was trimmed by 6 bases and the J gene end by 5 bases; junction bases not matched to a gene: 4. CDR1 is MNHEY, CDR2 SVGAGI, per germline. The CDR3 has 14 amino acids. In DNA form, the CDR3 reads TGTGCCAGCAGCAACAGGGGGCGGACCGGGGAGCTGTTTTTT. It yields the protein CASSNRGRTGELFF.